A selection of T cell receptor beta chains follows, all from one sample in a study of blood T cell repertoires in COVID-19. Clones were read by immunoSEQ multiplex PCR, and TCRdb kept only the in-frame ones, dropping some. The repertoire holds fewer than 75,000 clones, with more than 75% as singletons. The sample comprised peripheral blood. The origin of the receptors is a human donor in a cohort sampled during active COVID-19. Each CDR3 is given with its conserved first and last residue. The order of the fields is clone size, CDR3 length, D gene, J gene, V gene, CDR3 protein, CDR3 DNA. D genes are given only for firm matches. Clone size is stated in some rows and not others, as once, few, many or a class when expanded.

clone size: -; CDR3 length: 11; D gene: -; J gene: TRBJ2-7; V gene: TRBV5-1; CDR3 protein: CARGGQNKQYF; CDR3 DNA: TGCGCCAGGGGGGGGCAAAACAAGCAGTACTTC
clone size: -; CDR3 length: 11; D gene: -; J gene: TRBJ2-2; V gene: TRBV20-1; CDR3 protein: CSASPTGELFF; CDR3 DNA: TGCAGTGCTTCACCAACAGGGGAGCTGTTTTTT
clone size: -; CDR3 length: 15; D gene: TRBD1; J gene: TRBJ2-1; V gene: TRBV10-3; CDR3 protein: CAISESGGSNNEQFF; CDR3 DNA: TGTGCCATCAGTGAGTCAGGGGGCTCAAACAATGAGCAGTTCTTC
clone size: once; CDR3 length: 16; D gene: -; J gene: TRBJ1-3; V gene: TRBV6-1; CDR3 protein: CASSVSRAGNGNTIYF; CDR3 DNA: TGTGCCAGCAGTGTTAGTCGGGCAGGGAACGGAAACACCATATATTTT
clone size: -; CDR3 length: 21; D gene: TRBD2; J gene: TRBJ2-7; V gene: TRBV7-4; CDR3 protein: CASSVSPPPGRLAGGPYEQYF; CDR3 DNA: TGTGCCAGCAGCGTAAGCCCCCCCCCGGGGAGACTAGCGGGAGGTCCCTACGAGCAGTACTTC
clone size: -; CDR3 length: 14; D gene: -; J gene: TRBJ2-7; V gene: TRBV15; CDR3 protein: CATSKQGVAYEQYF; CDR3 DNA: TGTGCCACCAGCAAGCAAGGGGTGGCCTACGAGCAGTACTTC
clone size: few; CDR3 length: 15; D gene: -; J gene: TRBJ1-6; V gene: TRBV25-1; CDR3 protein: CASRGGGGNDSPLHF; CDR3 DNA: TGTGCCAGCAGAGGGGGAGGGGGTAATGATTCACCCCTCCACTTT
clone size: -; CDR3 length: 15; D gene: -; J gene: TRBJ1-6; V gene: TRBV9; CDR3 protein: CASSVGLYGNSPLHF; CDR3 DNA: TGTGCCAGCAGCGTCGGTCTCTACGGTAATTCACCCCTCCACTTT
clone size: -; CDR3 length: 16; D gene: TRBD2; J gene: TRBJ2-5; V gene: TRBV7-2; CDR3 protein: CASSPHSGAKQETQYF; CDR3 DNA: TGTGCCAGCAGCCCACATAGCGGGGCCAAGCAAGAGACCCAGTACTTC
clone size: -; CDR3 length: 14; D gene: -; J gene: TRBJ1-1; V gene: TRBV30; CDR3 protein: CAWSPDGRNTEAFF; CDR3 DNA: TGTGCCTGGAGTCCTGATGGCCGGAACACTGAAGCTTTCTTT
clone size: -; CDR3 length: 16; D gene: TRBD1; J gene: TRBJ1-4; V gene: TRBV3-1/TRBV3-2; CDR3 protein: CASSPQTGSTNEKLFF; CDR3 DNA: TGTGCCAGCAGCCCTCAGACAGGGTCCACTAATGAAAAACTGTTTTTT
clone size: once; CDR3 length: 14; D gene: -; J gene: TRBJ2-3; V gene: TRBV10-3; CDR3 protein: CAISESTGTDTQYF; CDR3 DNA: TGTGCCATCAGTGAGTCGACAGGCACAGATACGCAGTATTTT
clone size: -; CDR3 length: 16; D gene: -; J gene: TRBJ2-7; V gene: TRBV5-4; CDR3 protein: CASSLYSGTGLYEQYF; CDR3 DNA: TGTGCCAGCAGCTTGTATTCGGGAACAGGGCTCTACGAGCAGTACTTC
clone size: -; CDR3 length: 15; D gene: TRBD1; J gene: TRBJ2-5; V gene: TRBV30; CDR3 protein: CAWSPLDRGGETQYF; CDR3 DNA: TGTGCCTGGTCCCCCCTCGACAGGGGCGGAGAGACCCAGTACTTC
clone size: -; CDR3 length: 13; D gene: -; J gene: TRBJ1-6; V gene: TRBV9; CDR3 protein: CASSPHRGAVLHF; CDR3 DNA: TGTGCCAGCAGCCCACATCGGGGGGCCGTGCTCCACTTT
clone size: -; CDR3 length: 14; D gene: -; J gene: TRBJ1-1; V gene: TRBV10-3; CDR3 protein: CAISESAGRTEAFF; CDR3 DNA: TGTGCCATCAGTGAGTCTGCAGGGAGGACTGAAGCTTTCTTT
clone size: -; CDR3 length: 15; D gene: TRBD1; J gene: TRBJ2-1; V gene: TRBV18; CDR3 protein: CASSPGQDYYNEQFF; CDR3 DNA: TGTGCCAGCTCACCAGGACAGGATTACTACAATGAGCAGTTCTTC
clone size: -; CDR3 length: 15; D gene: -; J gene: TRBJ2-2; V gene: TRBV7-9; CDR3 protein: CASSFDRSYTGELFF; CDR3 DNA: TGTGCCAGCAGCTTCGACAGGTCATACACCGGGGAGCTGTTTTTT
clone size: -; CDR3 length: 15; D gene: TRBD2; J gene: TRBJ2-1; V gene: TRBV5-4; CDR3 protein: CASSLVAGDHNEQFF; CDR3 DNA: TGTGCCAGCAGCTTGGTAGCGGGAGACCACAATGAGCAGTTCTTC
clone size: -; CDR3 length: 15; D gene: TRBD1; J gene: TRBJ2-2; V gene: TRBV5-8; CDR3 protein: CASTEKGQVTGELFF; CDR3 DNA: TGTGCCAGCACCGAGAAAGGACAGGTCACCGGGGAGCTGTTTTTT